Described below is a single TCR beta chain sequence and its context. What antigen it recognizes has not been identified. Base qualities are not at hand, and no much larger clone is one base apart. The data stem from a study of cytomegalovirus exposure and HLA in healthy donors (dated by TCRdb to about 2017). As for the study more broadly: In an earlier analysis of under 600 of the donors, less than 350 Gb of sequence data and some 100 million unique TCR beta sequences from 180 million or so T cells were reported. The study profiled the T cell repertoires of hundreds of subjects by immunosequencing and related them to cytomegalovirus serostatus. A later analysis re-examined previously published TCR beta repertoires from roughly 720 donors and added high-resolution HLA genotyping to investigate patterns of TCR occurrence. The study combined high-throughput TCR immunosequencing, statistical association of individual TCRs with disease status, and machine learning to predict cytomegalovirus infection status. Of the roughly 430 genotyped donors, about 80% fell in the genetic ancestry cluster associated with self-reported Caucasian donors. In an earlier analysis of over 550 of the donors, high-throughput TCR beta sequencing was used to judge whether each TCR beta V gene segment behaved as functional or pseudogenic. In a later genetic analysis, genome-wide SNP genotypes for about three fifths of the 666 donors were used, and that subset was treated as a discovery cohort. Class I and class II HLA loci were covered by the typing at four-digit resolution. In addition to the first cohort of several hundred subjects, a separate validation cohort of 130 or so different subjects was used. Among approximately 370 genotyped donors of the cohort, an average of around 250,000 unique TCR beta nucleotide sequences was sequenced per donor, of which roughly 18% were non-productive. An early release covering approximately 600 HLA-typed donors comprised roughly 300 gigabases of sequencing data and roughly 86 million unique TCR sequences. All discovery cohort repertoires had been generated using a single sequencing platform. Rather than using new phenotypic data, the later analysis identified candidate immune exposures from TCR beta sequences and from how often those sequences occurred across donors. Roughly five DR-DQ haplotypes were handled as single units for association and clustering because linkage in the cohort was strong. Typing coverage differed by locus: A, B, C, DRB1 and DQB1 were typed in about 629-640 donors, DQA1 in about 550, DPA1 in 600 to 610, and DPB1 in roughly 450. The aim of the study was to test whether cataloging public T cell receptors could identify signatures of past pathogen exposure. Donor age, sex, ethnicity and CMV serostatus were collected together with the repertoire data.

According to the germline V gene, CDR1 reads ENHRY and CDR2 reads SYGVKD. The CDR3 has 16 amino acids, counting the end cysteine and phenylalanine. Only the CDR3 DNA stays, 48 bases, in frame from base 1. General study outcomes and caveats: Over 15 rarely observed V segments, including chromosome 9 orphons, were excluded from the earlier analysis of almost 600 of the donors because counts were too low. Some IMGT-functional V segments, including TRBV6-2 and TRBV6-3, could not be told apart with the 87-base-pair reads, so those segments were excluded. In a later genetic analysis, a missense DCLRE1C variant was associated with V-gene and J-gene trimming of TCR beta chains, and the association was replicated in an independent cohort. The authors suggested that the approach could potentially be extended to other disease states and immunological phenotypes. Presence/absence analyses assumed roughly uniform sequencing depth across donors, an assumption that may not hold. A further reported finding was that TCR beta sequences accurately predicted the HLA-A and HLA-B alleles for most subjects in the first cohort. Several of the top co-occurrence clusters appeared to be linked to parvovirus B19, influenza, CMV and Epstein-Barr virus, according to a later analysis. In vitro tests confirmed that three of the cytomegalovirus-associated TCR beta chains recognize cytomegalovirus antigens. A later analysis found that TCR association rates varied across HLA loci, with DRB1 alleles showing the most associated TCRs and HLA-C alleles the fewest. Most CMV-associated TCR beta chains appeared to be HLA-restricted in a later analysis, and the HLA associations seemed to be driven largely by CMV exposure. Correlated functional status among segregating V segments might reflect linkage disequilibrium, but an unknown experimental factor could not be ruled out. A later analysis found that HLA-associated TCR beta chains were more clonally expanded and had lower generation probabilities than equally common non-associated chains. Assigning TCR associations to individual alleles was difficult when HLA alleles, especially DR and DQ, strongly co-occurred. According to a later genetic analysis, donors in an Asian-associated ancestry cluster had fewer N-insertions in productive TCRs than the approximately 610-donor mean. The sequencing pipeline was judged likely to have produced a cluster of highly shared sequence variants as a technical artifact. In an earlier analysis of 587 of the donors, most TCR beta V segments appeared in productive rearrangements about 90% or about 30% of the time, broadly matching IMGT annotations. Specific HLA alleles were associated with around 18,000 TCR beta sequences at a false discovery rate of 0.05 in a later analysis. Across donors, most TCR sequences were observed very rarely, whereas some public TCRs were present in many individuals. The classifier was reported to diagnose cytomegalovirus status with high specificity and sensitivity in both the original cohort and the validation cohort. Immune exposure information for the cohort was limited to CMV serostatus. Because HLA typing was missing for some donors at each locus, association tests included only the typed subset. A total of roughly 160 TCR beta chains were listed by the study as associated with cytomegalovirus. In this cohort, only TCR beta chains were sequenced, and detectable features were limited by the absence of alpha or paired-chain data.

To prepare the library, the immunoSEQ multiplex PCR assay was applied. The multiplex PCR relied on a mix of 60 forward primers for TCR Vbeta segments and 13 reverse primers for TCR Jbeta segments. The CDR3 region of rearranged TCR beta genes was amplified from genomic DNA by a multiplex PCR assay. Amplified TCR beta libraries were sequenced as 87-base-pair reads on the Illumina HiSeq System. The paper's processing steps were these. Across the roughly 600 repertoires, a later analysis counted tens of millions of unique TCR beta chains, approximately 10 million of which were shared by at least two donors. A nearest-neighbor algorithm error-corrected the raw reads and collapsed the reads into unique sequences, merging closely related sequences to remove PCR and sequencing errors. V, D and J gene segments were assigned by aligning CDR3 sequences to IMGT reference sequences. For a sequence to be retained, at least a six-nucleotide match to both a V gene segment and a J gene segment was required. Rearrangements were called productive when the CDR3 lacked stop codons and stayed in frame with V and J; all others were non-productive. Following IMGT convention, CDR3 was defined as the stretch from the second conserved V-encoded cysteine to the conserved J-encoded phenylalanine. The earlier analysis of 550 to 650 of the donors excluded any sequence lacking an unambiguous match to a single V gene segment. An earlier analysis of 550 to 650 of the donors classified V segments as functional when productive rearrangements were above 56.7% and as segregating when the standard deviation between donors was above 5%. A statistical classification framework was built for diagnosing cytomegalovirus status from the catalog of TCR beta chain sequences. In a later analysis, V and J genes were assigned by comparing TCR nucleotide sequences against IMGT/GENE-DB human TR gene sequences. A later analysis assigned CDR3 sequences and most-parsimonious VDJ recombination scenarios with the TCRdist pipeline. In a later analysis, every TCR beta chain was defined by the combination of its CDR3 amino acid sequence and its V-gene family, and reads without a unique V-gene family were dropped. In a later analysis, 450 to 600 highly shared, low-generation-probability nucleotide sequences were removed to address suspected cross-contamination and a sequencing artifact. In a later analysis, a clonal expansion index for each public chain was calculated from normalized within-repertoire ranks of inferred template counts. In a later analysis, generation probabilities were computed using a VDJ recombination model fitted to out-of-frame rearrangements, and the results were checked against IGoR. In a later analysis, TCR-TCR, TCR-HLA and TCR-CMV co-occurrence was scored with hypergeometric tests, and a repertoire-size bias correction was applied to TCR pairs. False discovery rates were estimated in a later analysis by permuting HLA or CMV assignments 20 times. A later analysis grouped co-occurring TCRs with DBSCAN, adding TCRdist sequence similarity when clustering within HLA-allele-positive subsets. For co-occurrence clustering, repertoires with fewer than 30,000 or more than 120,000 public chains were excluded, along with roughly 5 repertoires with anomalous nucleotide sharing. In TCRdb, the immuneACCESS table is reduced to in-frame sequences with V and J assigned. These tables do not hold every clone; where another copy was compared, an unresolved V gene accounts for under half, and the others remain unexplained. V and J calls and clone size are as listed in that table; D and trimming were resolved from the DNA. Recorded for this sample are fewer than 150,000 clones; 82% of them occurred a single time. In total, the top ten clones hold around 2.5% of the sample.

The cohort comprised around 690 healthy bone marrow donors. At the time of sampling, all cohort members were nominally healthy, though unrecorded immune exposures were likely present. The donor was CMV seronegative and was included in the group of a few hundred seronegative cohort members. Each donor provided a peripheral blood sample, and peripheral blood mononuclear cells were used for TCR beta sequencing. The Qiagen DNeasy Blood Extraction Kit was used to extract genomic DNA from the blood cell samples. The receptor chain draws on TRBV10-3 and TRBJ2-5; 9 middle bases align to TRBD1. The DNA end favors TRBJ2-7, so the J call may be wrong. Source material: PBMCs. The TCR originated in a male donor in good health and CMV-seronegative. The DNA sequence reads TGTGCCATCAAGATTGGGGACAGGGCTTTCTCCTACGAGCAGTACTTC. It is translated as CAIKIGDRAFSYEQYF.